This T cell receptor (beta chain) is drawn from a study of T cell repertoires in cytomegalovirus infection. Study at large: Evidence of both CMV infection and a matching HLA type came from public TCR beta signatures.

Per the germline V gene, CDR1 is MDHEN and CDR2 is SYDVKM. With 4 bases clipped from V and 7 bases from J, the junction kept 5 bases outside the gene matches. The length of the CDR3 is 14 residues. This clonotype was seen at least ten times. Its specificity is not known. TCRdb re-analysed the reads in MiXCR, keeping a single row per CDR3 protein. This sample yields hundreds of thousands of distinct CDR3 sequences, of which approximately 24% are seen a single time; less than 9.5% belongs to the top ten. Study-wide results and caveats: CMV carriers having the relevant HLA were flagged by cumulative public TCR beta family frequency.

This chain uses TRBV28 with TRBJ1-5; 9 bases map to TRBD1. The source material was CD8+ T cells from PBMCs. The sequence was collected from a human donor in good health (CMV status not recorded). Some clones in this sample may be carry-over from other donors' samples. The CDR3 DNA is TGTGCCAGCAGTTCGAGACAGGGGGGACAGCCCCAGCATTTT. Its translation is CASSSRQGGQPQHF.